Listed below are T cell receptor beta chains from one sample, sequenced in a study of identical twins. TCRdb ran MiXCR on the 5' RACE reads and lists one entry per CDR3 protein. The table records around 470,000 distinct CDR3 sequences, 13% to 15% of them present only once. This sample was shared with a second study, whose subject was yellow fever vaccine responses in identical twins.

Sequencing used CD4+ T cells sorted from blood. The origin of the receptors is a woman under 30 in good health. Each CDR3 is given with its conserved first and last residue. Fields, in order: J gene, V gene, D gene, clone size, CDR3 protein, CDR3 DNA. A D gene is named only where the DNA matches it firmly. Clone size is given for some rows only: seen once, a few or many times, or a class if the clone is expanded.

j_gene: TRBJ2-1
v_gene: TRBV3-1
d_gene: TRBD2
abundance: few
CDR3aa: CASSHLSGGRNEQFF
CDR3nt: TGTGCCAGCAGCCACCTTAGCGGGGGGAGGAATGAGCAGTTCTTC

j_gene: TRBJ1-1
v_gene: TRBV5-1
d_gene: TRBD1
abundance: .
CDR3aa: CASSSTGDRGTEAFF
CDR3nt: TGCGCCAGCAGCTCGACGGGGGACAGGGGGACTGAAGCTTTCTTT

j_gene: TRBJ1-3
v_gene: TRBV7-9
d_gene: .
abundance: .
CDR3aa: CASSLGQTGFSGNTIYF
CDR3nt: TGTGCCAGCAGCTTAGGACAGACAGGTTTCTCTGGAAACACCATATATTTT

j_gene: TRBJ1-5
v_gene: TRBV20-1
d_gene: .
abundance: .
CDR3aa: CSARDLQGSNQPQHF
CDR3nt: TGCAGTGCTAGAGATCTCCAGGGCAGCAATCAGCCCCAGCATTTT

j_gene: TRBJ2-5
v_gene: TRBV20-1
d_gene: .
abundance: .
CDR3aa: CSAREVTTQETQYF
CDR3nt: TGCAGTGCTAGAGAGGTGACGACCCAAGAGACCCAGTACTTC

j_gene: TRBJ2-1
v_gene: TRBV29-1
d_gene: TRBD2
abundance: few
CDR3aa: CSVRSGRANEQFF
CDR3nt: TGCAGCGTTAGGAGCGGGAGGGCTAATGAGCAGTTCTTC

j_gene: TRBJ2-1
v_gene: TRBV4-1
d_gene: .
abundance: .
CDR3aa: CASSQLPNEQFF
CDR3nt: TGCGCCAGCAGCCAATTACCAAATGAGCAGTTCTTC

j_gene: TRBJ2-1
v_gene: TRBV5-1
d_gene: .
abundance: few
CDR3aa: CASSLIPFNEQFF
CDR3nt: TGCGCCAGCAGCTTAATTCCCTTCAATGAGCAGTTCTTC

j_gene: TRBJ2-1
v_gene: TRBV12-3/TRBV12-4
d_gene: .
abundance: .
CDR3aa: CASSFDSRSYNEQFF
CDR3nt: TGTGCCAGCAGTTTTGACAGCCGCTCCTACAATGAGCAGTTCTTC

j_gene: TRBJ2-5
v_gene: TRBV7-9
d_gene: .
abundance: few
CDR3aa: CASSRSGETQYF
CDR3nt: TGTGCCAGCAGCAGGAGTGGGGAGACCCAGTACTTC

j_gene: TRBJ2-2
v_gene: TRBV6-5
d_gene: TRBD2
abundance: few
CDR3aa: CASSYSPSGRFGELFF
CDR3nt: TGTGCCAGCAGTTACTCGCCTAGCGGGAGGTTCGGGGAGCTGTTTTTT

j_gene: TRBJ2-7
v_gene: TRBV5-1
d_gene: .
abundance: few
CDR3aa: CASSYSGGVYEQYF
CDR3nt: TGCGCCAGCAGCTATTCAGGGGGGGTCTACGAGCAGTACTTC

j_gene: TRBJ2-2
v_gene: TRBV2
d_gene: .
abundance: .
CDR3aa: CASSVVNTGELFF
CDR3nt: TGTGCCAGCAGTGTCGTAAACACCGGGGAGCTGTTTTTT

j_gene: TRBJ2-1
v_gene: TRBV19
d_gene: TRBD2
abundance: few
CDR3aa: CASSRGGAVSYNEQFF
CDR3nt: TGTGCCAGTAGCCGCGGGGGGGCCGTTTCCTACAATGAGCAGTTCTTC

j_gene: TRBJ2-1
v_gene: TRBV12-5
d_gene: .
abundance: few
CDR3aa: CASGLVRGDEQFF
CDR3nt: TGTGCTAGTGGTTTGGTACGTGGGGATGAGCAGTTCTTC

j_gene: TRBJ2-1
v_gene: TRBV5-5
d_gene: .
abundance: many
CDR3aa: CASNLGVSGYNEQFF
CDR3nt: TGTGCCAGCAACCTTGGGGTAAGCGGGTACAATGAGCAGTTCTTC

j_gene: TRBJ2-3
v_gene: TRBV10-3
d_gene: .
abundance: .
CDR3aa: CAITTPPADTQYF
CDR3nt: TGTGCCATCACGACTCCCCCCGCAGATACGCAGTATTTT

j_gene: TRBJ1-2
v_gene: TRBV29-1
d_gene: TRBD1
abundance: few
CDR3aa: CSVVEQGAEEGYTF
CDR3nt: TGCAGCGTTGTTGAACAGGGGGCTGAGGAGGGCTACACCTTC

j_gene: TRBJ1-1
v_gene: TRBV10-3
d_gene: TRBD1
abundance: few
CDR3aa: CAVQGGNTEAFF
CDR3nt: TGTGCCGTTCAGGGGGGGAACACTGAAGCTTTCTTT

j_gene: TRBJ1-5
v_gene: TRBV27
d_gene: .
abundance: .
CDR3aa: CASRPFVAPNQPQHF
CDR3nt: TGTGCCAGCAGACCTTTTGTCGCGCCCAATCAGCCCCAGCATTTT

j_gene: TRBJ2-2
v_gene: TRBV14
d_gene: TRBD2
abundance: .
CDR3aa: CASSPGLAGVLFF
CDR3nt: TGTGCCAGCAGCCCGGGACTAGCGGGCGTGCTGTTTTTT

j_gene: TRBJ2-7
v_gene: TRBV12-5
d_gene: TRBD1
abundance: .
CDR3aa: CASGQGESYEQYF
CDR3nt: TGTGCTAGTGGTCAGGGGGAATCCTACGAGCAGTACTTC

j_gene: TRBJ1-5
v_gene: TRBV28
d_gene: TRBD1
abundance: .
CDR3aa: CASKGGQSGRRNQPQHF
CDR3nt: TGTGCCAGCAAGGGGGGACAGTCCGGGCGACGCAATCAGCCCCAGCATTTT

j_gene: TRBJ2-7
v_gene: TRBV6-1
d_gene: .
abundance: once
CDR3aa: CASSEEGPYSYEQYF
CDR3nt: TGTGCCAGCAGTGAAGAGGGGCCCTACTCCTACGAGCAGTACTTC

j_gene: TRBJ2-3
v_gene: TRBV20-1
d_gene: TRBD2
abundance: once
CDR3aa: CSARDDAGGTDTQYF
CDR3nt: TGCAGTGCTAGAGATGATGCGGGGGGTACAGATACGCAGTATTTT

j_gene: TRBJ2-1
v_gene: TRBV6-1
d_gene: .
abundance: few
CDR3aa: CASNIYPGTSGSEQFF
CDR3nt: TGTGCCAGCAATATATACCCCGGGACATCGGGGAGTGAGCAGTTCTTC

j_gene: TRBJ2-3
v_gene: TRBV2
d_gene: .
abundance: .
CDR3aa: CASSEVAVLTDTQYF
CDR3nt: TGTGCCAGCAGTGAAGTAGCGGTTCTCACAGATACGCAGTATTTT

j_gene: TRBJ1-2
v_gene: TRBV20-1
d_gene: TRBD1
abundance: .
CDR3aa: CSASKGQLFYGYTF
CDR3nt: TGCAGTGCTAGTAAGGGACAGCTTTTCTATGGCTACACCTTC

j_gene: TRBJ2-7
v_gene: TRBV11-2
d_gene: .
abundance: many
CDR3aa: CASSLMTVSYEQYF
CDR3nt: TGTGCCAGCAGCTTAATGACAGTCTCCTACGAGCAGTACTTC

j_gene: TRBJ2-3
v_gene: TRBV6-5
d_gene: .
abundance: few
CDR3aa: CASRSATDTQYF
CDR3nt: TGTGCCAGCAGATCAGCAACAGATACGCAGTATTTT

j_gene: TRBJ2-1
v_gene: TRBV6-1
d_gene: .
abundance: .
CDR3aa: CASSRLGDYNEQFF
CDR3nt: TGTGCCAGCAGCCGCCTGGGGGATTACAATGAGCAGTTCTTC

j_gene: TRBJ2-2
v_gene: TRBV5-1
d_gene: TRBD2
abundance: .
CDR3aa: CASYLGLHFKEAGELFF
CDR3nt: TGCGCCAGCTACTTGGGACTACACTTCAAAGAGGCCGGGGAGCTGTTTTTT

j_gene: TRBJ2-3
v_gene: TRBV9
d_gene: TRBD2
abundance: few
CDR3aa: CASSVDRTSGGANRDTQYF
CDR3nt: TGTGCCAGCAGCGTAGACAGGACTAGCGGGGGGGCGAATCGAGATACGCAGTATTTT

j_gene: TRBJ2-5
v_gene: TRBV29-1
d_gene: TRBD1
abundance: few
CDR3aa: CSVRDRVGETQYF
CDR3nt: TGCAGCGTACGGGACAGGGTTGGTGAGACCCAGTACTTC

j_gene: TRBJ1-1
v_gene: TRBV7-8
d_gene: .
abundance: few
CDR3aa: CASSLAWGITEAFF
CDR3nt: TGTGCCAGCAGCTTAGCGTGGGGGATCACTGAAGCTTTCTTT

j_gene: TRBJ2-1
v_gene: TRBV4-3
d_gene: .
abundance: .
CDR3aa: CASSQEGVGSRNEQFF
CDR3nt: TGCGCCAGCAGCCAAGAGGGGGTCGGCAGCCGCAATGAGCAGTTCTTC

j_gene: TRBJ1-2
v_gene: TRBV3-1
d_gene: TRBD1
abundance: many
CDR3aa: CASSLGQGGYTF
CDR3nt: TGTGCCAGCAGCCTGGGACAGGGTGGCTACACCTTC

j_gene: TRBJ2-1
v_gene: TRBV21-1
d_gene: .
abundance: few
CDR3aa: CASSKAPVVLKVYSSSYNEQFF
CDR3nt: TGTGCCAGCAGCAAAGCGCCGGTGGTACTGAAGGTTTACTCGAGCTCCTACAATGAGCAGTTCTTC

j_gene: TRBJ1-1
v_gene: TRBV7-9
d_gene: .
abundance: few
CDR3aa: CASSFEGLNTEAFF
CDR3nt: TGTGCCAGCAGCTTTGAGGGTTTAAACACTGAAGCTTTCTTT

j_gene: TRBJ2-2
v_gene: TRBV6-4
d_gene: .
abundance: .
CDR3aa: CASSDSAREPYTGELFF
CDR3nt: TGTGCCAGCAGTGACTCGGCCAGAGAACCATACACCGGGGAGCTGTTTTTT

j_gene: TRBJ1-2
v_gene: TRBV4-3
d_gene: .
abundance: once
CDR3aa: CASSQDPSGRGGYTF
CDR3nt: TGCGCCAGCAGCCAAGATCCCTCAGGGAGGGGAGGCTACACCTTC

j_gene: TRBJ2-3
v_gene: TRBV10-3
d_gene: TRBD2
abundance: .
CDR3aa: CAISPLGRGDTQYF
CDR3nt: TGTGCCATCAGTCCTCTCGGGAGGGGAGATACGCAGTATTTT

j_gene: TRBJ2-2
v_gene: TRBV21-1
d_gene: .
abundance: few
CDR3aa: CASPRLAANTGELFF
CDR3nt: TGTGCCAGCCCCAGACTAGCGGCGAACACCGGGGAGCTGTTTTTT

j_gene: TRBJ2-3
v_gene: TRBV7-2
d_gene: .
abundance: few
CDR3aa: CASSFFGSTDTQYF
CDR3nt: TGTGCCAGCAGCTTTTTCGGAAGCACAGATACGCAGTATTTT

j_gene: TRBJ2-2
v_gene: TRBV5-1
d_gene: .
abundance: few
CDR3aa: CASSPPLGTGELFF
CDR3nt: TGCGCCAGCAGCCCCCCGTTGGGAACCGGGGAGCTGTTTTTT

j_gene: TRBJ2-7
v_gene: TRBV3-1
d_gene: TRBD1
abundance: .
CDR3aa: CASSPQPSGTGAYEQYF
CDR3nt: TGTGCCAGCAGCCCGCAACCGTCCGGGACAGGAGCTTACGAGCAGTACTTC

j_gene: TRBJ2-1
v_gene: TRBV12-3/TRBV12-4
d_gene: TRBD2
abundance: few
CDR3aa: CASTLRASGHEQFF
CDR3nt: TGTGCCAGCACCCTTAGGGCTAGCGGACATGAGCAGTTCTTC

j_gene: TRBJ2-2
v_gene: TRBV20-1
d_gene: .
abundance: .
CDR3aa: CSARSGNDGGELFF
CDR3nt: TGCAGTGCTAGGTCCGGGAACGACGGCGGGGAGCTGTTTTTT

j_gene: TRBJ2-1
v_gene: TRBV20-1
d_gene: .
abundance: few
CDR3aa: CSAVDRGREQFF
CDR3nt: TGCAGTGCTGTCGACCGGGGGCGGGAGCAGTTCTTC

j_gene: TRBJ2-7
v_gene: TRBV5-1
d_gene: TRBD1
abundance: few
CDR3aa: CASRRDRGWYEQYF
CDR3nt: TGCGCCAGCAGGCGGGACAGGGGTTGGTACGAGCAGTACTTC

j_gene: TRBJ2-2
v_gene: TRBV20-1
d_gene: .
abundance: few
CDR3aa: CSASSGGSYTGELFF
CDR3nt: TGCAGTGCTAGTTCTGGGGGGAGTTACACCGGGGAGCTGTTTTTT

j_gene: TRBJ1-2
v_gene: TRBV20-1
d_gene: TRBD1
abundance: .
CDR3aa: CSASAGGTRSYTF
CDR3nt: TGCAGTGCTAGCGCAGGGGGAACGAGGAGCTACACCTTC

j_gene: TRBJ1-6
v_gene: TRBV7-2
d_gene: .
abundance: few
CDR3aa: CASSLERGQDSPLHF
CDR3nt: TGTGCCAGCAGCTTAGAACGGGGGCAGGATTCACCCCTCCACTTT

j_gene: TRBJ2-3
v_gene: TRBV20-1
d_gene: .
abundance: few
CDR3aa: CSARAVRGDPKGHTDTQYF
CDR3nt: TGCAGTGCTAGAGCCGTTCGGGGTGACCCAAAAGGGCACACAGATACGCAGTATTTT

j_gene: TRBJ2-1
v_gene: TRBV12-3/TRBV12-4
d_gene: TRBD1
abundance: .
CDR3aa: CASSLGGTGGNNEQFF
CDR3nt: TGTGCCAGCAGTTTAGGAGGGACAGGGGGGAACAATGAGCAGTTCTTC